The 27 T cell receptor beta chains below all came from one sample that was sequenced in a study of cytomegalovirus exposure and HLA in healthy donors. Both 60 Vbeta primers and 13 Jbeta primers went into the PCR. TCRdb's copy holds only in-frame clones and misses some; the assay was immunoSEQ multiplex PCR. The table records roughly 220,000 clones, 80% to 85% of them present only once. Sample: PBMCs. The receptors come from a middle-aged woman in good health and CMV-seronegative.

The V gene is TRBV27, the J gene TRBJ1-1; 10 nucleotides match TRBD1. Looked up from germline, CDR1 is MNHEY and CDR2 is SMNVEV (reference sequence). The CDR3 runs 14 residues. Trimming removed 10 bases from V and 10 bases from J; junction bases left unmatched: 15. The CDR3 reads CATPFRDRGSGAFF. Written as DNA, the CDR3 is TGTGCCACCCCGTTCCGGGACAGGGGATCAGGAGCTTTCTTT.

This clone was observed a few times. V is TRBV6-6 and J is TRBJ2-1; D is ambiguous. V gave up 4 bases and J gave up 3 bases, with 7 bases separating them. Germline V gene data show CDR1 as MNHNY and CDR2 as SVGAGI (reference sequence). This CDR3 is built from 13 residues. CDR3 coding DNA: TGTGCCAGCAGTTCGCCAGGCTACAATGAGCAGTTCTTC. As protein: CASSSPGYNEQFF.

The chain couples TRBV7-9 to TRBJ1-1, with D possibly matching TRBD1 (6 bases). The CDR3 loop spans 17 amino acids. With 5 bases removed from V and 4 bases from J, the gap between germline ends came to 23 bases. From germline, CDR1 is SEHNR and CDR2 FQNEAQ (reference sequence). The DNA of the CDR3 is TGTGCCAGCAGCCCACAAGTGGGACAAGGGACGGGCACTGAAGCTTTCTTT. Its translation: CASSPQVGQGTGTEAFF.

The CDR3 region is CASRGQGDEKLFF. For the CDR3, the DNA is TGTGCCAGCAGGGGACAGGGGGATGAAAAACTGTTTTTT. The chain has TRBV27 and TRBJ1-4; 11 bases line up with TRBD1. From germline, CDR1 is MNHEY and CDR2 SMNVEV (reference sequence). This CDR3 has 13 amino acids. After removal of 6 bases from V and 6 bases from J, the junction contained 0 bases not matched to a gene.

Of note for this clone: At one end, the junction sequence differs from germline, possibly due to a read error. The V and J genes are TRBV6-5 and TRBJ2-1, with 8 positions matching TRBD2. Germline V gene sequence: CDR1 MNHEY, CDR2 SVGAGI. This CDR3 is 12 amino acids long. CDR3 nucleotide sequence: TGTGCCAGCAGTTACACTAGCGGTGAGCGGTTCTTC. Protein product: CASSYTSGERFF.

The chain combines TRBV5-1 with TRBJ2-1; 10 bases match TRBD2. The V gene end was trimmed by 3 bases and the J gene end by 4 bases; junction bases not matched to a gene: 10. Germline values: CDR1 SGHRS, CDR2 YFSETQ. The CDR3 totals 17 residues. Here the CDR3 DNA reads TGCGCCAGCAGCTCCGCCCCGCTAGCGGGAGTATACAATGAGCAGTTCTTC. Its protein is CASSSAPLAGVYNEQFF.

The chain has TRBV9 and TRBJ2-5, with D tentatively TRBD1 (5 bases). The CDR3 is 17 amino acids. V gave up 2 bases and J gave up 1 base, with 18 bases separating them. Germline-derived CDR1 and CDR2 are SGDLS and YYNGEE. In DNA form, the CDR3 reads TGTGCCAGCAGCGTGAACCCGACAGACCCCTCCCAAGAGACCCAGTACTTC. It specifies CASSVNPTDPSQETQYF. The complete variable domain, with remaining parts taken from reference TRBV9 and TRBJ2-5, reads DSGVTQTPKHLITATGQRVTLRCSPRSGDLSVYWYQQSLDQGLQFLIQYYNGEERAKGNILERFSAQQFPDLHSELNLSSLELGDSALYFCASSVNPTDPSQETQYFGPGTRLLVL.

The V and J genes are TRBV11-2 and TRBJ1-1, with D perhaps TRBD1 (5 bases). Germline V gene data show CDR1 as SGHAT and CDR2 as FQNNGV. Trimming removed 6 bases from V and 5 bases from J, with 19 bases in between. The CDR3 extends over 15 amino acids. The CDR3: CASSPGTGGGTEAFF. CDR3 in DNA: TGTGCCAGCAGTCCGGGAACGGGGGGAGGGACTGAAGCTTTCTTT. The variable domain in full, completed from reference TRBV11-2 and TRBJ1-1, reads EAGVAQSPRYKIIEKRQSVAFWCNPISGHATLYWYQQILGQGPKLLIQFQNNGVVDDSQLPKDRFSAERLKGVDSTLKIQPAKLEDSAVYLCASSPGTGGGTEAFFGQGTRLTVV.

CDR3 region: CSVGSSHSYNEQFF. The CDR3 nucleotides are TGCAGCGTTGGCAGTTCCCACTCCTACAATGAGCAGTTCTTC. This chain links TRBV29-1 with TRBJ2-1; D not resolved. Germline loops: CDR1 SQVTM, CDR2 ANQGSEA. V was clipped by 4 bases and J by 0 bases, with 10 bases between them. The CDR3 is made up of 14 amino acids.

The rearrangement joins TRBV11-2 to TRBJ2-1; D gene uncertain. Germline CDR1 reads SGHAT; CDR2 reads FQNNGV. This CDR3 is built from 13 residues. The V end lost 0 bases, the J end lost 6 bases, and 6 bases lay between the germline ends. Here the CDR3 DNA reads TGTGCCAGCAGCTTAGACCAACTCAATGAGCAGTTCTTC. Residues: CASSLDQLNEQFF.

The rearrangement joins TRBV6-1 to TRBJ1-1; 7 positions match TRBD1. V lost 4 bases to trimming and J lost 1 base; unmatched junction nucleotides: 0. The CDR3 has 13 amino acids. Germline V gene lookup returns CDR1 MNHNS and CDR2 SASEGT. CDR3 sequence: CASSGQGNTEAFF. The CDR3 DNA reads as TGTGCCAGCAGTGGACAGGGGAACACTGAAGCTTTCTTT.

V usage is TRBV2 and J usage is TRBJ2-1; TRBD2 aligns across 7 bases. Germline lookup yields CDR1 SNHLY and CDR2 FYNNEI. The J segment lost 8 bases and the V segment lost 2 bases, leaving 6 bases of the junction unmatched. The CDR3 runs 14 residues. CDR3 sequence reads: CASSEKTSIHEQFF. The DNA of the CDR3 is TGTGCCAGCAGTGAAAAGACTAGCATACATGAGCAGTTCTTC.

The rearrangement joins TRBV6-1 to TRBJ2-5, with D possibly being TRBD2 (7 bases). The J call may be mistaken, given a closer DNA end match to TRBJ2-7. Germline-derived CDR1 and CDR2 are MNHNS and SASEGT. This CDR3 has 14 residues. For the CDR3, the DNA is TGTGCCAGCATCGCTCAGGGGAGGGGATACGAGCAGTACTTC. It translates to CASIAQGRGYEQYF.

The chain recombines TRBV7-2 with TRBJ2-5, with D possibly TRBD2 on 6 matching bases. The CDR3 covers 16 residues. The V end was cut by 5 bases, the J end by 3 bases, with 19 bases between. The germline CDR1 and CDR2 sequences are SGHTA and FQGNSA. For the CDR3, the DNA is TGTGCCAGCAGCCCCCAAAATTGGCGGAGGGAAGAGACCCAGTACTTC. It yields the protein CASSPQNWRREETQYF.

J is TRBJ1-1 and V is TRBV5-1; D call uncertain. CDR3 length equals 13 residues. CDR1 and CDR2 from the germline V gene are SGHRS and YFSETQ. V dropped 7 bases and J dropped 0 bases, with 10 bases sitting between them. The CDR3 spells CASAEGMNTEAFF. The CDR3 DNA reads TGCGCCAGCGCCGAGGGAATGAACACTGAAGCTTTCTTT.

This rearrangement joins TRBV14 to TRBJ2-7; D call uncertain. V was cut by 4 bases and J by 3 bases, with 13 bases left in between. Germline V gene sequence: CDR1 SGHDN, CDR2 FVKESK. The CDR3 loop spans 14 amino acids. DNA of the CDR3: TGTGCCAGCAGCCCCCGTTTCGGAGTCTACGAGCAGTACTTC. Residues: CASSPRFGVYEQYF.

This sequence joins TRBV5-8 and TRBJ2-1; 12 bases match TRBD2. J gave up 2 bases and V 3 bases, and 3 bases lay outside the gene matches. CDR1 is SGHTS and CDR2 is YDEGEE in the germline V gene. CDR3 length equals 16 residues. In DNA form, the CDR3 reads TGTGCCAGCAGCTCGACTAGCGGGGGACCCTACAATGAGCAGTTCTTC. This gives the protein CASSSTSGGPYNEQFF.

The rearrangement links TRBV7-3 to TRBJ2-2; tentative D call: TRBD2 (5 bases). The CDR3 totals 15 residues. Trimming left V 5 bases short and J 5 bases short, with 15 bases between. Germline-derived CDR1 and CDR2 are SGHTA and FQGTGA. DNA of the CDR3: TGTGCCAGCAGCCCACGCGAGGGTAGGACCGGGGAGCTGTTTTTT. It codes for CASSPREGRTGELFF.

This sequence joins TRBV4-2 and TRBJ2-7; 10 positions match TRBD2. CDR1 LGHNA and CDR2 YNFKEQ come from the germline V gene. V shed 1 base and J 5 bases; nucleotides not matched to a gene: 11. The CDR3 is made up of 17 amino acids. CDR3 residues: CASSQGSGAGGPNEQYF. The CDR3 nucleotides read TGTGCCAGCAGCCAAGGGTCTGGAGCGGGAGGGCCCAACGAGCAGTACTTC.

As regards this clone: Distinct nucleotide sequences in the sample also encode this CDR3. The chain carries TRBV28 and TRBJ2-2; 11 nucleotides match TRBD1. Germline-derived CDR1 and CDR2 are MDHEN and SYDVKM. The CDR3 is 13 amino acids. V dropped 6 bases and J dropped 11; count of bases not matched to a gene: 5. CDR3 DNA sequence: TGTGCCAGCAGGAGGGGACAGGGGGGCGAGCTGTTTTTT. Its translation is CASRRGQGGELFF.

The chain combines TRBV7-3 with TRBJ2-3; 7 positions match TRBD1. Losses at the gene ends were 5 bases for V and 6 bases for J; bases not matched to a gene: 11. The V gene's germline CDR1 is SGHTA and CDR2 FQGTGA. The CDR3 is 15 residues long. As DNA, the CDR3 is TGTGCCAGCAGCCCAGGGGACAGCGGCTCGGATACGCAGTATTTT. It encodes CASSPGDSGSDTQYF.

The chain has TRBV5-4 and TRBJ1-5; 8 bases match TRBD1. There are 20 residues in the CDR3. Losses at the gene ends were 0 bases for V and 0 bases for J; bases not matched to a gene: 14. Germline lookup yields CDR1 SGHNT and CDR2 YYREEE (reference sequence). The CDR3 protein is CASSLGRQGFDNNSNQPQHF. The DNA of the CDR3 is TGTGCCAGCAGCTTGGGGAGACAGGGGTTTGATAATAATAGCAATCAGCCCCAGCATTTT. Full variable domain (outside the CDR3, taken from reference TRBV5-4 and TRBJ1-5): ETGVTQSPTHLIKTRGQQVTLRCSSQSGHNTVSWYQQALGQGPQFIFQYYREEENGRGNFPPRFSGLQFPNYSSELNVNALELDDSALYLCASSLGRQGFDNNSNQPQHFGDGTRLSIL.

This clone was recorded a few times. CDR3 sequence reads: CASSTLAGRGTDTQYF. The CDR3 nucleotides read TGTGCCAGCAGTACTCTAGCGGGGAGGGGGACAGATACGCAGTATTTT. This rearrangement joins TRBV27 to TRBJ2-3; 9 bases fit TRBD2. The CDR3 has 16 residues. Germline values: CDR1 MNHEY, CDR2 SMNVEV (reference sequence). The J segment lost 3 bases and the V segment lost 5 bases, leaving 9 bases of the junction unmatched.

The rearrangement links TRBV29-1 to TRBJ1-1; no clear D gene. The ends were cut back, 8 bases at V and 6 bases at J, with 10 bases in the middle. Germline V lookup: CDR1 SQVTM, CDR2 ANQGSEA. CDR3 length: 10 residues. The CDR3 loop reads CSLGIPEAFF. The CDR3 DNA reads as TGCAGCCTCGGGATTCCTGAAGCTTTCTTT.

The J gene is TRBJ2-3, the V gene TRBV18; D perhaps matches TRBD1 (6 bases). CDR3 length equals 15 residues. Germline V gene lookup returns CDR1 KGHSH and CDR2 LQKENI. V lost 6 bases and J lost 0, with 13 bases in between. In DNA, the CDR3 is TGTGCCAGCTCCCGTTGGACAGCCAGCACAGATACGCAGTATTTT. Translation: CASSRWTASTDTQYF.

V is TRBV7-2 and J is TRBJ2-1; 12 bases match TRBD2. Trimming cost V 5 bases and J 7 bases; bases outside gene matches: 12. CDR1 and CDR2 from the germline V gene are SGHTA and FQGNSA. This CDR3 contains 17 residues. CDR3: CASSLPGLAGWGNEQFF. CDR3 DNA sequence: TGTGCCAGCAGCCTACCGGGACTAGCGGGCTGGGGGAATGAGCAGTTCTTC.

The CDR3 bases are TGTGCCAGCAGCACGGACAGGGCAGATACGCAGTATTTT. This sequence encodes CASSTDRADTQYF. The V gene is TRBV5-5, the J gene TRBJ2-3, with TRBD1 matching over 8 bases. J was trimmed by 4 bases and V by 4 bases; bases with no gene match: 2. Germline values: CDR1 SGHKS, CDR2 YYEKEE (reference sequence). CDR3 size: 13 residues.